This T cell receptor beta chain was recovered during a study of blood T cell repertoires in COVID-19. Turning to the study itself: Acute-phase and convalescent COVID-19 samples originated in the United States, Italy and Spain. PBMCs, B-cell-depleted T cells, or T cells provided the cDNA or gDNA that made up the material.

CDR1 and CDR2 from the germline V gene are MNHNY and SVGAGI (reference sequence). The CDR3 runs 14 residues. V was pared by 2 bases and J by 2 bases, with 7 bases between. Under the authors' procedure: Amplified reference gene primers provided the basis for estimating nucleated cell counts. Repertoires were generated with immunoSEQ multiplex PCR, while TCRdb's copy carries only in-frame clones and drops some. The DNA gave D and trimming, while V, J and clone size come from that table. The table shows about 5,000 clones, with almost 75% occurring only once. Sequencing was carried out using peripheral blood. The chain uses TRBV6-6 and TRBJ1-5; no clear D gene. The TCR comes from a human donor in a cohort sampled during active COVID-19. In nucleotides, the CDR3 is TGTGCCAGCAGTTACCCTGAGGGCAATCAGCCCCAGCATTTT. This translates into CASSYPEGNQPQHF.